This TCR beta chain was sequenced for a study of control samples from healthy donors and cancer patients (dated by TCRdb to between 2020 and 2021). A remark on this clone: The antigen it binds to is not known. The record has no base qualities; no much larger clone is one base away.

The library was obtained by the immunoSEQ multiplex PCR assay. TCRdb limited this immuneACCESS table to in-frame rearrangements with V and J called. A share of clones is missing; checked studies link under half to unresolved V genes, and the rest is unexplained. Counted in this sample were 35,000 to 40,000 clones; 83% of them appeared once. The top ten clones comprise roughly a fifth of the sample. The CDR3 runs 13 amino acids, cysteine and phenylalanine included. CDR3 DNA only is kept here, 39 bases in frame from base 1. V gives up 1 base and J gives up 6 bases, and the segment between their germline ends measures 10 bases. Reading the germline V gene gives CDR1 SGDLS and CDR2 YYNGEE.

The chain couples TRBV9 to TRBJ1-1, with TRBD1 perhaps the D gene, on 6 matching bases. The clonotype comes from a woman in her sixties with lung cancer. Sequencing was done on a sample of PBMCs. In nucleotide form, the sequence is TGTGCCAGCAGCGTAATGGCAGGGGCTGAAGCTTTCTTT. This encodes CASSVMAGAEAFF.